A single sample gave rise to the 24 T cell receptor beta chains below, sequenced in a study of blood T cell repertoires in COVID-19. Clones were read by immunoSEQ multiplex PCR, and TCRdb kept only the in-frame ones, dropping some. Among about 400,000 clones listed, roughly 90% were seen once. The sample was PBMCs or T cells enriched from blood (not recorded which). The receptors here all came from a woman in her 40s with acute COVID-19.

This chain links TRBV7-9 with TRBJ1-4, with TRBD1 as a possible D gene (6 bases). V was trimmed by 6 bases and J by 3 bases, leaving 14 bases between them. The CDR3 is 15 residues long. The germline V gene has CDR1 SEHNR and CDR2 FQNEAQ (reference sequence). CDR3 sequence (DNA): TGTGCCAGCAGGGGAGAGGGACATCCTAATGAAAAACTGTTTTTT. Protein product: CASRGEGHPNEKLFF. The whole variable domain, filled in from reference TRBV7-9 and TRBJ1-4, reads DTGVSQNPRHKITKRGQNVTFRCDPISEHNRLYWYRQTLGQGPEFLTYFQNEAQLEKSRLLSDRFSAERPKGSFSTLEIQRTEQGDSAMYLCASRGEGHPNEKLFFGSGTQLSVL.

In nucleotides, the CDR3 is TGTGCCATCAGTGACCGGACACGTTCCTATGGCTACACCTTC. This codes for CAISDRTRSYGYTF. The rearrangement links TRBV10-3 to TRBJ1-2, with D possibly TRBD1 on 5 matching bases. The CDR3 runs to 14 residues. V lost 3 bases, J lost 4 bases, and 12 bases lay in between. Germline CDR1 ENHRY, CDR2 SYGVKD.

The count of this clone is one. J is TRBJ1-4 and V is TRBV6-5; D call uncertain. Trimming took 3 bases from V and 6 from J, leaving 14 bases between them. CDR3 length equals 15 residues. Germline V gene data show CDR1 as MNHEY and CDR2 as SVGAGI. The CDR3 sequence: CASSYLPSADEKLFF. CDR3 nucleotide sequence: TGTGCCAGCAGTTATCTTCCCAGCGCAGATGAAAAACTGTTTTTT.

This sequence joins TRBV2 and TRBJ2-7; 9 bases line up with TRBD1. V lost 7 bases to trimming and J lost 2 bases; unmatched junction nucleotides: 9. The CDR3 contains 15 residues. In germline, CDR1 is SNHLY, CDR2 FYNNEI. Written as DNA, the CDR3 is TGTGCCAGCATCCTTAACCGGGACAGGGCCTACGAGCAGTACTTC. The encoded protein is CASILNRDRAYEQYF. The complete variable domain, with remaining parts taken from reference TRBV2 and TRBJ2-7, reads EPEVTQTPSHQVTQMGQEVILRCVPISNHLYFYWYRQILGQKVEFLVSFYNNEISEKSEIFDDQFSVERPDGSNFTLKIRSTKLEDSAMYFCASILNRDRAYEQYFGPGTRLTVT.

About this clone: Different DNA sequences within this sample yield the same CDR3. The rearrangement uses TRBV20-1 and TRBJ2-7, with 8 positions matching TRBD2. With V trimmed by 3 bases and J by 3 bases, 1 base remained unmatched. The CDR3 spans 12 residues. Per the germline V gene, CDR1 is DFQATT and CDR2 is SNEGSKA (reference sequence). The CDR3 bases are TGCAGTGCTAGTGCGGGGGGCTACGAGCAGTACTTC. Amino acids: CSASAGGYEQYF.

The rearrangement links TRBV9 to TRBJ2-2, with a weak D call TRBD1 (6 bases). CDR1 SGDLS and CDR2 YYNGEE come from the germline V gene. This CDR3 has 15 amino acids. Trimming removed 4 bases at V and 3 bases at J, with 13 bases between. CDR3 in amino acids: CASSPQGEDTGELFF. Here the CDR3 DNA reads TGTGCCAGCAGCCCACAGGGTGAAGACACCGGGGAGCTGTTTTTT.

This clone was picked up a small number of times. This rearrangement joins TRBV4-1 to TRBJ1-5; D is possibly TRBD1 (5 bases). The CDR3 extends over 19 amino acids. CDR1 MGHRA and CDR2 YSYEKL come from the germline V gene. V gave up 1 base and J gave up 5 bases, with 24 bases separating them. The CDR3 protein is CASSQVGLLGARRDQPQHF. The CDR3 nucleotides read TGCGCCAGCAGCCAAGTCGGTTTGTTAGGGGCGCGGAGGGATCAGCCCCAGCATTTT.

This chain links TRBV23-1 with TRBJ1-2, with 7 bases matching TRBD1. TRBV23-1 is flagged as an ORF with uncertain function. The CDR3 has 15 amino acids. V lost 0 bases and J lost 5; bases outside the gene matches: 6. CDR3 DNA: TGCGCCAGCAGTCAATCGGTGCAGGGGGGATATGGCTACACCTTC. Residues: CASSQSVQGGYGYTF.

This chain connects TRBV5-1 to TRBJ1-2; D not certain. Germline-derived CDR1 and CDR2 are SGHRS and YFSETQ. Trimming stripped 0 bases from V and 5 bases from J, with 5 bases between. The CDR3 spans 12 residues. CDR3 sequence (DNA): TGCGCCAGCAGCTTGGACCAGTATGGCTACACCTTC. Amino acid sequence: CASSLDQYGYTF.

The V gene is TRBV27, the J gene TRBJ2-2; 15 positions agree with TRBD2. The CDR3 length is 16 residues. The V gene end was trimmed by 5 bases and the J gene end by 7 bases; junction bases not matched to a gene: 5. Germline V gives CDR1 MNHEY, CDR2 SMNVEV (reference sequence). CDR3 protein: CASSIGTSGGSGELFF. The DNA of the CDR3 is TGTGCCAGCAGTATAGGGACTAGCGGGGGGAGCGGGGAGCTGTTTTTT.

In regard to this clone: Germline and junction disagree at one end, which may indicate a read error. V gene TRBV18 combines with J gene TRBJ1-1; D might be TRBD1 (5 bases). The CDR3 runs 16 residues. Germline V gene sequence: CDR1 KGHSH, CDR2 LQKENI. The CDR3 here is CASSPRPTVTNAEAFF. The CDR3 coding sequence is TGTGCCAGCTCACCCAGACCGACAGTTACGAACGCTGAAGCTTTCTTT.

This chain uses TRBV24-1 with TRBJ2-3, with 10 bases matching TRBD2. The CDR3 runs to 15 residues. V dropped 6 bases and J dropped 1; count of bases not matched to a gene: 3. The V gene's germline CDR1 is KGHDR and CDR2 SFDVKD. DNA of the CDR3: TGTGCCACCAGTTCCAGCGGGGGGGGCACAGATACGCAGTATTTT. It codes for CATSSSGGGTDTQYF.

The chain is built from TRBV5-6 and TRBJ1-2; tentatively, D is TRBD1 (6 bases). Trimming took off 2 bases at V and 8 bases at J, with 19 bases between the two ends. The germline gives CDR1 SGHDT, CDR2 YYEEEE. The CDR3 length is 15 residues. CDR3 amino acids: CASSFEWQGIEGYTF. Written as DNA, the CDR3 is TGTGCCAGCAGCTTCGAATGGCAGGGGATAGAAGGCTACACCTTC. The full variable domain, rest sourced from reference TRBV5-6 and TRBJ1-2, is DAGVTQSPTHLIKTRGQQVTLRCSPKSGHDTVSWYQQALGQGPQFIFQYYEEEERQRGNFPDRFSGHQFPNYSSELNVNALLLGDSALYLCASSFEWQGIEGYTFGSGTRLTVV.

As DNA, the CDR3 is TGCGCCAGCAGTGGTACCCGGACAGGAACTAATGAAAAACTGTTTTTT. Its protein product is CASSGTRTGTNEKLFF. The rearrangement joins TRBV10-2 to TRBJ1-4, with TRBD1 identical over 7 bases. Germline trimming cut 4 bases from V and 1 base from J; bases unmatched to any gene: 6. Germline V lookup: CDR1 WSHSY, CDR2 SAAADI. The CDR3 length is 16 residues.

A few counts support this clone. This CDR3 reads CASRSLAGGPTYNEQFF. CDR3 nucleotide sequence: TGTGCCAGCAGGTCACTAGCGGGGGGGCCGACCTACAATGAGCAGTTCTTC. This chain links TRBV5-6 with TRBJ2-1; TRBD2 matches 13 bases. The CDR3 contains 17 residues. With V trimmed by 5 bases and J by 2 bases, 7 bases remained unmatched. Germline V gene data show CDR1 as SGHDT and CDR2 as YYEEEE.

The CDR3 spells CASSYRDWSDQPQHF. In DNA, the CDR3 is TGTGCCAGCAGTTACCGGGACTGGTCAGATCAGCCCCAGCATTTT. The chain employs TRBV6-5 and TRBJ1-5; D perhaps matches TRBD1 (5 bases). CDR1 MNHEY and CDR2 SVGAGI come from the germline V gene. V gave up 2 bases and J gave up 5 bases, with 13 bases separating them. The CDR3 has 15 amino acids.

CDR3 residues: CASSELSRTATNSPLHF. The CDR3 DNA is TGTGCCAGCAGTGAATTGTCCCGGACAGCCACCAATTCACCCCTCCACTTT. The chain has TRBV25-1 and TRBJ1-6; possibly TRBD1 for D (6 bases). The V end was cut by 1 base, the J end by 7 bases, with 17 bases between. The germline gives CDR1 MGHDK, CDR2 SYGVNS. The CDR3 contains 17 residues.

The gene calls are TRBV7-2 and TRBJ2-7; TRBD1 aligns across 8 bases. Losses at the gene ends were 5 bases for V and 2 bases for J; bases not matched to a gene: 5. Germline loops: CDR1 SGHTA, CDR2 FQGNSA. The CDR3 extends over 14 amino acids. This CDR3 is CASSTYRGAYEQYF. The CDR3 coding sequence is TGTGCCAGCAGCACATACAGGGGGGCCTACGAGCAGTACTTC.

The rearrangement joins TRBV19 to TRBJ2-5, with TRBD1 matching 7 bases. V was pared by 5 bases and J by 5 bases, with 11 bases of the junction left unmatched. Germline CDR1 LNHDA, CDR2 SQIVND (reference sequence). CDR3 length: 15 residues. CDR3 in DNA: TGTGCCAGTAGTCTCCATCAGGGGGATGCGGAGACCCAGTACTTC. This gives the protein CASSLHQGDAETQYF.

This clone was counted a single time. The chain joins TRBV15 to TRBJ2-7, with D unresolved. The ends were cut back, 0 bases at V and 6 bases at J, with 6 bases in the middle. Per germline, CDR1 LNHNV and CDR2 YYDKDF (reference sequence). The CDR3 runs to 12 residues. This CDR3 reads CATSRDGPEQYF. The CDR3 nucleotides read TGTGCCACCAGCAGAGATGGCCCCGAGCAGTACTTC.

This rearrangement joins TRBV5-1 to TRBJ2-5; 7 nucleotides agree with TRBD1. The CDR3 runs 13 residues. Per germline, CDR1 SGHRS and CDR2 YFSETQ. The trim removed 4 bases at V and 5 bases at J, leaving 5 bases unmatched. The CDR3 coding sequence is TGCGCCAGCAGCCTGACAGGGTCCGAGACCCAGTACTTC. Amino acids: CASSLTGSETQYF.

The V and J genes are TRBV6-5 and TRBJ1-2, with D perhaps TRBD1 (5 bases). Trimming pared 8 bases from V and 3 bases from J, leaving 19 bases between. Germline V gene sequence: CDR1 MNHEY, CDR2 SVGAGI. This CDR3 is 15 amino acids long. CDR3 coding DNA: TGTGCCAGCGCTCTCCCGACAGATTTCGACTATGGCTACACCTTC. Translation: CASALPTDFDYGYTF.

The chain couples TRBV30 to TRBJ2-5; possible D gene TRBD2, 7 bases. The CDR3 sequence is 13 residues long. The germline V and J ends were trimmed by 3 bases and 6 bases, with 14 bases remaining between them. Germline V gene lookup returns CDR1 GTSNPN and CDR2 SVGIG (reference sequence). CDR3 DNA: TGTGCCTGGAGGAGGGGGGGAGTTAAGACCCAGTACTTC. Protein: CAWRRGGVKTQYF.

The rearrangement uses TRBV5-1 and TRBJ2-3; D might be TRBD2 (6 bases). Per the germline V gene, CDR1 is SGHRS and CDR2 is YFSETQ. V lost 3 bases, J lost 8 bases, and 22 bases lay in between. The CDR3 extends over 16 amino acids. The CDR3: CASSSQGAGWVPTQYF. The CDR3 DNA sequence: TGCGCCAGCAGCTCCCAAGGGGCGGGGTGGGTCCCTACGCAGTATTTT.